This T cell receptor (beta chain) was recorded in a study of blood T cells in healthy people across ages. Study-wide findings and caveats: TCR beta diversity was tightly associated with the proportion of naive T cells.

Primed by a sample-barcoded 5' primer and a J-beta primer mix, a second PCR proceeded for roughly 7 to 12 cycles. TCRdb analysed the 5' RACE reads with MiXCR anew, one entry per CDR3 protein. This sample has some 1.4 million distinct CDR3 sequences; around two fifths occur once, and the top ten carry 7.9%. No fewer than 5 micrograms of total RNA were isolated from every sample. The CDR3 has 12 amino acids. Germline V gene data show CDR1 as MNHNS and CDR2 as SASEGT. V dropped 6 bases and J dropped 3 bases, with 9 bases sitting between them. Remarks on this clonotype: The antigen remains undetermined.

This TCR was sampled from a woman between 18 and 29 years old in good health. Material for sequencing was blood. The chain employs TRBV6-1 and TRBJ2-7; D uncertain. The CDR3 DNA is TGTGCCAGCAGGACCCCACTCTACGAGCAGTACTTC. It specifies CASRTPLYEQYF.